Listed below are T cell receptor beta chains from one sample, sequenced in a study of technical replicates of blood from a handful of donors. Generated by immunoSEQ multiplex PCR, the TCRdb table keeps only in-frame clones and is missing some. This table holds around 83,000 clones, 91% found once. The source material was T cells isolated from PBMCs. The receptor set was obtained from a human donor in good health. Some clones in this sample may be carry-over from other donors' samples. The CDR3 runs from the conserved cysteine through the conserved F or W. Clone size is given for some rows only: seen once, a few or many times, or a class if the clone is expanded.

size	V	J	CDR3
-	TRBV9	TRBJ2-3	CASSVETGANTDTQYF
few	TRBV6-5	TRBJ1-1	CASRGGVMNTEAFF
-	TRBV30	TRBJ2-7	CAWSAGQGAREQYF
-	TRBV28	TRBJ1-5	CASFEPVSNQPQHF
-	TRBV7-7	TRBJ2-5	CASSPSSGRPETQYF
once	TRBV5-1	TRBJ2-2	CASSFSGRKEKTGELFF
-	TRBV7-9	TRBJ1-4	CASSSPSRGADEKLFF
-	TRBV11-2	TRBJ2-7	CASSPETYEQYF
-	TRBV7-2	TRBJ2-7	CASSFAYEQYF
-	TRBV7-8	TRBJ2-1	CASSLVGTLYYNEQFF
-	TRBV14	TRBJ1-3	CASSPGGVESYTIYF
-	TRBV23-1	TRBJ2-7	CASSQGGREIYEQYF
-	TRBV19	TRBJ1-4	CASNRQGNSEKLFF
-	TRBV4-3	TRBJ2-3	CASSTLQGISSTDTQYF
once	TRBV27	TRBJ2-1	CASNYGTSIDEQFF
few	TRBV5-1	TRBJ2-3	CASSSTGGSADTQYF
-	TRBV6-1	TRBJ2-3	CASGREFTDTQYF
-	TRBV10-3	TRBJ2-7	CAISGADRPSYEQYF
-	TRBV18	TRBJ2-7	CASSARDKDSYEQYF
-	TRBV2	TRBJ2-2	CASSDGVTGTGELFF
-	TRBV7-8	TRBJ1-1	CASSLQGAQDTEAFF
-	TRBV19	TRBJ2-2	CASSMGTAELFF
once	TRBV13	TRBJ2-5	CASSSPGQGFGTQYF
-	TRBV5-5	TRBJ2-7	CASSLLWTSAPYEQYF
once	TRBV7-2	TRBJ2-3	CASSATFGGGKYF
few	TRBV7-9	TRBJ2-7	CASSHRELWNEQYF
-	TRBV18	TRBJ2-3	CASSPPGSGGAALYF
-	TRBV11-2	TRBJ1-4	CASSWQGEGYEKLFF
-	TRBV7-9	TRBJ2-1	CASSLAPRGNEQFF